Listed here are 4 T cell receptor beta chains from one sample, sequenced in a study of human T cells and chemical hapten exposure. Each CDR3 protein gets one entry after TCRdb re-called the RACE reads with MiXCR. The repertoire holds fewer than 100,000 distinct CDR3 sequences, with 7.5% to 10% as singletons. Time point denoted: patch test 2, 6 weeks after DPC sensitization. The treatment denotes: therapeutic diphenylcyclopropenone sensitization with weekly scalp DPC. The sequenced sample was whole blood, obtained in connection with sensitization to the hapten diphenylcyclopropenone (DPC). These receptors originate from a woman aged 35 to 49 with alopecia areata. Some clones in this sample may be carry-over from other donors' samples.

This clonotype was observed at least ten times. In DNA form, the CDR3 reads TGTGCCAGCAGCCAATTAGCGGGAGGGCCAGACACCGGGGAGCTGTTTTTT. It specifies CASSQLAGGPDTGELFF. V usage is TRBV5-4 and J usage is TRBJ2-2; TRBD2 matches 11 bases. V lost 4 bases to trimming and J lost 3 bases; unmatched junction nucleotides: 8. Per germline, CDR1 SGHNT and CDR2 YYREEE (reference sequence). The CDR3 extends over 17 amino acids.

This chain links TRBV2 with TRBJ1-3; 7 positions match TRBD1. The CDR3 loop spans 18 amino acids. The V segment lost 8 bases and the J segment 0 bases; nucleotides outside the gene matches: 16. In germline, CDR1 is SNHLY, CDR2 FYNNEI. In nucleotides, the CDR3 is TGTGCCAGCCGCGTCACCTACCGACAGGGCACCTCTGGAAACACCATATATTTT. Protein: CASRVTYRQGTSGNTIYF.

This clonotype was counted ten times or more. The chain combines TRBV7-3 with TRBJ2-1; D ambiguous. Germline V gene lookup returns CDR1 SGHTA and CDR2 FQGTGA. The ends were cut back, 2 bases at V and 9 bases at J, with 8 bases in the middle. There are 12 residues in the CDR3. The CDR3 DNA is TGTGCCAGCAGCTTATTTTCTGGTGAGCAGTTCTTC. Translation gives CASSLFSGEQFF.

The sample holds a few counts of this clonotype. The V gene is TRBV3-1, the J gene TRBJ2-7; tentatively, D is TRBD1 (5 bases). The V and J ends lost 0 bases and 2 bases respectively, with 8 bases between them. Per germline, CDR1 LGHDT and CDR2 YNNKEL (reference sequence). This CDR3 is built from 14 residues. This CDR3 reads CASSQDAGPYEQYF. CDR3 nucleotide sequence: TGTGCCAGCAGCCAAGATGCAGGGCCCTACGAGCAGTACTTC.